The T cell receptor (beta chain) under discussion was sequenced for a study of blood T cell repertoires in COVID-19. For the study at large: The study drew acute and convalescent COVID-19 samples from the United States, Italy and Spain.

Germline V CDR1 and CDR2: SNHLY, FYNNEI. This CDR3 has 18 residues. J gave up 3 bases and V 3 bases, and 6 bases lay outside the gene matches. Clones were sequenced by immunoSEQ multiplex PCR, and TCRdb holds only the in-frame ones, with some missing. This table holds 190,000 or so clones, 75% to 90% found once. The source is a man aged 35 to 55 with acute or convalescent COVID-19. Sample: peripheral blood. The chain joins TRBV2 to TRBJ2-2; 14 bases are a match to TRBD2. For the CDR3, the DNA is TGTGCCAGCAGTGACTTGACTAGCGGGGGGGCCGACACCGGGGAGCTGTTTTTT. It codes for CASSDLTSGGADTGELFF.